This T cell receptor beta chain was documented in a study of early T cells in non-severe SARS-CoV-2 infection. Study-wide background: Whole-blood bulk RNA, unsorted, was sequenced, and chains were unpaired. Overall study results and limits: VDJdb matching skewed toward anti-spike CD8 responses, missing private and CD4 specificities.

Unique molecular identifiers were added to individual cDNA molecules. MiXCR, run by TCRdb on the 5' RACE reads, gives a single entry per CDR3 protein. Of 87,000 or so distinct CDR3 sequences listed, 9% to 15% are singletons. Trimming removed 6 bases from V and 0 bases from J; junction bases left unmatched: 8. This CDR3 spans 15 amino acids. Germline V gene lookup returns CDR1 SNHLY and CDR2 FYNNEI. At least ten counts were recorded for this clonotype. Its antigen is still unknown. The specimen was whole blood. The J gene is TRBJ2-7, the V gene TRBV2, with 7 bases identical to TRBD1. The source of this sequence is an adult who was a healthcare worker with PCR-confirmed SARS-CoV-2 infection or an uninfected control (not recorded which). The CDR3 spells CASRSGTANSYEQYF. CDR3 DNA: TGTGCCAGCAGATCCGGGACAGCCAACTCCTACGAGCAGTACTTC.